A single sample is the source of the 27 T cell receptor beta chains below, sequenced in a study of control samples from healthy donors and cancer patients. TCRdb's copy holds only in-frame clones and misses some; the assay was immunoSEQ multiplex PCR. Among some 48,000 clones listed, over 90% were seen once. Sample: PBMCs. All receptors derive from a woman in her fifties or sixties with head and neck cancer.

This clone was recorded only once. The genes are TRBV6-5 and TRBJ2-3, with D possibly matching TRBD1 (6 bases). Germline V gives CDR1 MNHEY, CDR2 SVGAGI. V was pared by 5 bases and J by 0 bases, with 12 bases between. This CDR3 spans 15 amino acids. DNA for the CDR3: TGTGCCAGCAGTAGGGGACACTTTAGCACAGATACGCAGTATTTT. Translation: CASSRGHFSTDTQYF.

The chain has TRBV9 and TRBJ1-1, with D uncertain. This CDR3 contains 14 residues. The ends were cut back, 4 bases at V and 0 bases at J, with 10 bases in the middle. The germline V gene encodes CDR1 SGDLS and CDR2 YYNGEE. In DNA, the CDR3 is TGTGCCAGCAGCCTCCGGGATCTGAACACTGAAGCTTTCTTT. This sequence encodes CASSLRDLNTEAFF. Using reference TRBV9 and TRBJ1-1 for the parts outside the CDR3, the full variable domain is DSGVTQTPKHLITATGQRVTLRCSPRSGDLSVYWYQQSLDQGLQFLIQYYNGEERAKGNILERFSAQQFPDLHSELNLSSLELGDSALYFCASSLRDLNTEAFFGQGTRLTVV.

This chain links TRBV5-4 with TRBJ2-1; 8 nucleotides agree with TRBD2. This CDR3 has 11 amino acids. Germline V CDR1 and CDR2: SGHNT, YYREEE (reference sequence). J lost 8 bases, V lost 7 bases, and 2 bases had no gene match. The CDR3 is CASAGGDEQFF. The CDR3 nucleotides are TGTGCCAGCGCGGGGGGAGATGAGCAGTTCTTC.

This chain links TRBV7-9 with TRBJ1-4; 11 positions match TRBD1. The V segment lost 0 bases and the J segment 11 bases; nucleotides outside the gene matches: 17. The CDR3 consists of 19 residues. Germline V CDR1 and CDR2: SEHNR, FQNEAQ (reference sequence). CDR3 in amino acids: CASSLAMDRGRTPPLKLFF. Here the CDR3 DNA reads TGTGCCAGCAGCTTAGCGATGGACAGGGGGCGAACGCCCCCGCTCAAACTGTTTTTT. Full variable domain (missing parts from reference TRBV7-9 and TRBJ1-4): DTGVSQNPRHKITKRGQNVTFRCDPISEHNRLYWYRQTLGQGPEFLTYFQNEAQLEKSRLLSDRFSAERPKGSFSTLEIQRTEQGDSAMYLCASSLAMDRGRTPPLKLFFGSGTQLSVL.

The chain employs TRBV21-1 and TRBJ1-2; the table's D call of TRBD1 was not tested on the DNA. TRBV21-1 is a pseudogene. This CDR3 has 13 residues. CDR3 loop: CASSKGQGIGYTF. The CDR3 DNA sequence: TGTGCCAGCAGCAAAGGACAGGGTATCGGCTACACCTTC.

This chain connects TRBV11-2 to TRBJ1-2, with TRBD1 identical over 7 bases. The CDR3 consists of 16 residues. In germline, CDR1 is SGHAT, CDR2 FQNNGV. J gave up 0 bases and V 2 bases, and 6 bases lay outside the gene matches. The CDR3 here is CASSLRGQTSNYGYTF. For the CDR3, the DNA is TGTGCCAGCAGCTTAAGGGGACAGACTTCTAACTATGGCTACACCTTC. Variable domain in full (rest from reference TRBV11-2 and TRBJ1-2): EAGVAQSPRYKIIEKRQSVAFWCNPISGHATLYWYQQILGQGPKLLIQFQNNGVVDDSQLPKDRFSAERLKGVDSTLKIQPAKLEDSAVYLCASSLRGQTSNYGYTFGSGTRLTVV.

A single count supports this clone. The chain carries TRBV10-2 and TRBJ1-2; 7 bases map to TRBD1. After removal of 9 bases from V and 1 base from J, the junction contained 14 bases not matched to a gene. The CDR3 contains 16 residues. CDR1 and CDR2 from the germline V gene are WSHSY and SAAADI. Here the CDR3 DNA reads TGCGCCAGTTATCAGGCAGGGGGAACGAATAACTATGGCTACACCTTC. This codes for CASYQAGGTNNYGYTF.

The V and J genes are TRBV10-3 and TRBJ2-7; TRBD1 or TRBD2 may be the D gene (5 bases each). With 2 bases removed from V and 12 bases from J, the gap between germline ends came to 20 bases. Looked up from germline, CDR1 is ENHRY and CDR2 is SYGVKD. The CDR3 runs to 14 residues. The CDR3 coding sequence is TGTGCCATCAGTGAGCCCGGGACCCTCCAGAGTAGGTACTTC. Its translation: CAISEPGTLQSRYF.

The J gene is TRBJ2-2, the V gene TRBV2, with D hard to call. CDR3 length: 15 residues. Germline assignment: CDR1 SNHLY and CDR2 FYNNEI. V lost 7 bases, J lost 5 bases, and 17 bases lay in between. CDR3 in amino acids: CASTQDPWGTGELFF. CDR3 DNA: TGTGCCAGCACCCAAGACCCCTGGGGAACCGGGGAGCTGTTTTTT.

The chain couples TRBV5-8 to TRBJ2-7; D may correspond to TRBD1 or TRBD2 (7 bases each). The length of the CDR3 is 15 residues. V was pared by 3 bases and J by 6 bases, with 19 bases between. Looked up from germline, CDR1 is SGHTS and CDR2 is YDEGEE. The CDR3 sequence: CASSSGWGGGSEQYF. The CDR3 DNA follows: TGTGCCAGCAGCTCGGGGTGGGGAGGGGGCAGCGAGCAGTACTTC.

The rearrangement links TRBV5-1 to TRBJ2-3, with D unclear. This CDR3 contains 15 residues. V was pared by 3 bases and J by 5 bases, with 16 bases between. Germline lookup yields CDR1 SGHRS and CDR2 YFSETQ. The CDR3 DNA sequence: TGCGCCAGCAGCTCGGGCCATCTTGGGGTAGATACGCAGTATTTT. Translating gives CASSSGHLGVDTQYF.

V usage is TRBV6-5 and J usage is TRBJ2-3; D possibly matches TRBD1 or TRBD2 (6 bases each). Germline V gene sequence: CDR1 MNHEY, CDR2 SVGAGI. V was trimmed by 7 bases and J by 3 bases, leaving 17 bases between them. The CDR3 is 15 residues long. In DNA, the CDR3 is TGTGCCAGCACCCTAGAACGGGGGACAACAGATACGCAGTATTTT. As protein: CASTLERGTTDTQYF.

The rearrangement links TRBV5-4 to TRBJ2-5; the match to TRBD1 covers 9 bases. The germline gives CDR1 SGHNT, CDR2 YYREEE (reference sequence). The CDR3 extends over 15 amino acids. J gave up 4 bases and V 4 bases, and 8 bases lay outside the gene matches. CDR3 residues: CASSMVTGGAETQYF. CDR3 nucleotides: TGTGCCAGCAGCATGGTAACAGGGGGCGCAGAGACCCAGTACTTC.

This chain links TRBV5-1 with TRBJ1-1; D is undetermined. V lost 5 bases, J lost 3 bases, and 11 bases lay in between. The CDR3 length is 13 residues. Germline CDR1 and CDR2: SGHRS and YFSETQ. CDR3 sequence: CASRLWTDTEAFF. The CDR3, as DNA: TGCGCCAGCAGGTTGTGGACGGACACTGAAGCTTTCTTT.

J is TRBJ1-5 and V is TRBV28, with D possibly being TRBD1 (5 bases). V lost 1 base to trimming and J lost 1 base, with 20 bases between them. Germline-derived CDR1 and CDR2 are MDHEN and SYDVKM. The CDR3 sequence is 19 residues long. CDR3 bases: TGTGCCAGCAGTTTATCGGGACGGCCCCGGGAAGGGAGCAATCAGCCCCAGCATTTT. Translation: CASSLSGRPREGSNQPQHF. Drawing the rest from reference TRBV28 and TRBJ1-5, the complete variable domain is DVKVTQSSRYLVKRTGEKVFLECVQDMDHENMFWYRQDPGLGLRLIYFSYDVKMKEKGDIPEGYSVSREKKERFSLILESASTNQTSMYLCASSLSGRPREGSNQPQHFGDGTRLSIL.

This sequence joins TRBV15 and TRBJ2-7; possible D gene TRBD1, 6 bases. The V end lost 0 bases, the J end lost 0 bases, and 9 bases lay between the germline ends. The CDR3 runs 15 residues. Germline lookup yields CDR1 LNHNV and CDR2 YYDKDF (reference sequence). The CDR3, as DNA: TGTGCCACCAGCAGAGAGGTGGGACACTCCTACGAGCAGTACTTC. As protein: CATSREVGHSYEQYF.

The chain has TRBV5-1 and TRBJ1-3, with D perhaps TRBD1 (5 bases). Germline V gene lookup returns CDR1 SGHRS and CDR2 YFSETQ. V lost 0 bases, J lost 2 bases, and 12 bases lay in between. The CDR3 extends over 16 amino acids. The CDR3 loop reads CASSLDDSPTGNTIYF. CDR3 sequence (DNA): TGCGCCAGCAGCTTGGATGACAGTCCTACTGGAAACACCATATATTTT.

The J gene is TRBJ2-5, the V gene TRBV10-3, with D perhaps matching TRBD2 (6 bases). V lost 6 bases to trimming and J lost 5 bases, with 16 bases between them. This CDR3 spans 14 amino acids. The V gene's germline CDR1 is ENHRY and CDR2 SYGVKD. CDR3 protein: CAISKKAGRETQYF. The CDR3 DNA reads TGTGCCATCAGCAAAAAAGCGGGTCGGGAGACCCAGTACTTC.

This clone was seen a single time. J is TRBJ1-2 and V is TRBV7-9; TRBD1 matches at 10 bases. J lost 13 bases, V lost 4 bases, and 15 bases had no gene match. The CDR3 sequence is 15 residues long. Germline V gene lookup returns CDR1 SEHNR and CDR2 FQNEAQ (reference sequence). CDR3 in amino acids: CASSCLSRQGARLTF. The CDR3 DNA is TGTGCCAGCAGCTGCCTAAGTCGACAGGGGGCAAGGCTCACCTTC. The whole variable domain, remainder taken from reference TRBV7-9 and TRBJ1-2, is DTGVSQNPRHKITKRGQNVTFRCDPISEHNRLYWYRQTLGQGPEFLTYFQNEAQLEKSRLLSDRFSAERPKGSFSTLEIQRTEQGDSAMYLCASSCLSRQGARLTFGSGTRLTVV.

The sample holds one count of this clone. The chain combines TRBV2 with TRBJ2-7, with 8 bases that match TRBD1. The CDR3 loop spans 15 amino acids. V lost 5 bases to trimming and J lost 0 bases; unmatched junction nucleotides: 6. Germline CDR1 reads SNHLY; CDR2 reads FYNNEI. CDR3 region: CASSTDRVSSYEQYF. The CDR3 nucleotides are TGTGCCAGCAGTACGGACAGGGTCAGCTCCTACGAGCAGTACTTC.

The chain is built from TRBV5-1 and TRBJ2-5; 12 bases are a match to TRBD1. This CDR3 comprises 15 residues. The germline V gene has CDR1 SGHRS and CDR2 YFSETQ. V shed 4 bases, J shed 4 bases, and the junction held 5 bases outside the gene matches. This CDR3 reads CASSAGTGGGETQYF. The CDR3 DNA reads TGCGCCAGCAGCGCTGGGACAGGGGGCGGAGAGACCCAGTACTTC.

The count of this clone is one. V usage is TRBV27 and J usage is TRBJ2-3, with D maybe TRBD1 (5 bases). Germline CDR1 MNHEY, CDR2 SMNVEV (reference sequence). This CDR3 spans 14 amino acids. Trimming shortened V by 5 bases and J by 1 base, and 10 bases separated the two germline ends. DNA for the CDR3: TGTGCCAGCAGTCCTGAGACAGGCACAGATACGCAGTATTTT. It yields the protein CASSPETGTDTQYF.

This clone appeared once. This chain links TRBV28 with TRBJ1-6; tentatively, D is TRBD1 (5 bases). The CDR3 totals 17 residues. Germline-derived CDR1 and CDR2 are MDHEN and SYDVKM. V gave up 4 bases and J gave up 2 bases, with 15 bases separating them. DNA for the CDR3: TGTGCCAGCAGTTCGACGACAGTTATTCCCTATAATTCACCCCTCCACTTT. As protein: CASSSTTVIPYNSPLHF.

This chain links TRBV18 with TRBJ2-1; D is possibly TRBD1 or TRBD2 (5 bases each). The CDR3 extends over 14 amino acids. CDR1 and CDR2 (germline): KGHSH, LQKENI. The V end was cut by 1 base, the J end by 7 bases, with 11 bases between. The CDR3 DNA reads TGTGCCAGCTCACCACGGGGCCGAGGGAATGAGCAGTTCTTC. It encodes CASSPRGRGNEQFF.

This chain connects TRBV28 to TRBJ1-3; 9 bases match TRBD1. The CDR3 contains 17 residues. Germline V gene data show CDR1 as MDHEN and CDR2 as SYDVKM. The junction had 6 bases not matched to a gene; V was cut back by 3 bases and J by 0 bases. The CDR3 sequence is CASSFRDRDFSGNTIYF. In DNA, the CDR3 is TGTGCCAGCAGTTTCCGGGACAGGGATTTCTCTGGAAACACCATATATTTT.

As for this clone: The junction departs from germline at one end; a sequencing error may be responsible. V usage is TRBV28 and J usage is TRBJ2-1; tentatively, D is TRBD2 (5 bases). The CDR3 is 12 residues long. The germline gives CDR1 MDHEN, CDR2 SYDVKM. DNA of the CDR3: TGTGCCAGCAGTTCCGAGGTAGAGGGTATGGTCTTC. It encodes CASSSEVEGMVF.

The chain is built from TRBV4-1 and TRBJ1-1, with 10 bases aligning to TRBD1. The CDR3 has 17 amino acids. Germline-derived CDR1 and CDR2 are MGHRA and YSYEKL. Trimming at V came to 0 bases and at J to 5 bases, leaving 9 bases not matched to a gene. As DNA, the CDR3 is TGCGCCAGCAGCCAAGATAACTTAGGACAGGGGGTAACTGAAGCTTTCTTT. This codes for CASSQDNLGQGVTEAFF.